The clone carrying this T cell receptor beta chain appeared a few times. Its antigen is unidentified. The data stem from a study of T-cell memory formation after mild COVID-19. Study-level points and caveats: Memory from before infection featured some responding clones, which suggests cross-reactive memory joined.

TCRdb fed the 5' RACE reads into MiXCR, producing one record per CDR3 protein. The sample gives 250,000 to 400,000 distinct CDR3 sequences, around an eighth of which show up once; about 21% is in the top ten. The CDR3 spans 15 residues. Germline CDR1 SGDLS, CDR2 YYNGEE. The V and J ends lost 0 bases and 4 bases respectively, with 10 bases between them. This receptor was obtained from a man between 18 and 35 years old who had mild COVID-19 (a few samples of this study predate the infection). Cell type and time point are not known. Sequenced sample: PBMCs or a T cell subset sorted from them (not recorded which). V is TRBV9 and J is TRBJ2-2; D perhaps matches TRBD1 (5 bases). The DNA of the CDR3 is TGTGCCAGCAGCGTAGAAGGGGAAGGCACCGGGGAGCTGTTTTTT. This encodes CASSVEGEGTGELFF.